The TCR beta chain under discussion was sequenced for a study of regulatory T cells in long-lasting Graves disease. Study-level information: With positive TSH receptor antibodies and over 5 years of antithyroid drugs, Graves' disease was considered persistent.

Findings and caveats of the study: More public clonotypes were shared by persistent patients (fewer than 3,000) than by new patients (about 1,000). Persistent disease showed a preference for TRBV28, TRBJ1-2 and TRBJ2-5.

From germline, CDR1 is DFQATT and CDR2 SNEGSKA (reference sequence). Trimming left V 1 base short and J 4 bases short, with 16 bases between. The CDR3 length is 15 residues. Time point described: persistent/refractory GD, antithyroid drugs over 5 years with positive TRAb. Extracted RNA from PBMCs served as the source of the TCR library. Each of the patients was recruited from an endocrinology department situated in Xi'an, China. This clonotype was seen only a few times. The target antigen is unknown. The TCR beta library used iRepertoire HTBI primers with Arm-PCR amplification of CDR3. TCRdb reanalysed the multiplex PCR reads using MiXCR and keeps one entry per CDR3 protein. The sample consists of about 470,000 distinct CDR3 sequences, roughly 21% of them appearing once.

V is TRBV20-1 and J is TRBJ1-1, with D uncertain. The material was peripheral blood mononuclear cells (PBMCs), obtained when the disease was refractory, from a patient treated with antithyroid drugs. The TCR originated in a female donor with Graves disease. CDR3 protein: CSARANAEFTTEAFF. The CDR3 bases are TGCAGTGCTAGAGCTAATGCCGAATTTACCACTGAAGCTTTCTTT.